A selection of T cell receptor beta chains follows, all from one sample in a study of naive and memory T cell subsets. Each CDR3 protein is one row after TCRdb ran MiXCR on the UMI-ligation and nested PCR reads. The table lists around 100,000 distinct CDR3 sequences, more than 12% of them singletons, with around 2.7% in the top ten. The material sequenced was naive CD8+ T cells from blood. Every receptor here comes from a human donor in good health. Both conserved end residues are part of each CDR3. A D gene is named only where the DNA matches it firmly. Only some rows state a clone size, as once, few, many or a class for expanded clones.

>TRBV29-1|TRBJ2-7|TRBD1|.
CSVPLPGQGREQYF
TGCAGCGTCCCCCTCCCCGGACAGGGTCGCGAGCAGTACTTC
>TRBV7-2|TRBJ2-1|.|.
CASSLGFGQEQFF
TGTGCCAGCAGCTTAGGATTCGGGCAGGAGCAGTTCTTC
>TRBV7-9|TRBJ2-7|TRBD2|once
CASSLLTSGSYEQYF
TGTGCCAGCAGCCTCTTGACTAGCGGGAGCTACGAGCAGTACTTC
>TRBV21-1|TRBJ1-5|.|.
CASSNRFLTQGSGNQPQHF
TGTGCCAGCAGCAACCGTTTTTTAACACAGGGTTCGGGCAATCAGCCCCAGCATTTT
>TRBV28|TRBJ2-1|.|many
CASSLSTTYNEQFF
TGTGCCAGCAGTCTCTCTACTACTTACAATGAGCAGTTCTTC
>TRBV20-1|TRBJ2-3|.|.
CSASLPGNADTQYF
TGCAGTGCTAGCCTGCCCGGCAATGCAGATACGCAGTATTTT
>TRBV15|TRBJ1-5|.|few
CATSRGENNQPQHF
TGTGCCACCAGCAGAGGAGAGAACAATCAGCCCCAGCATTTT
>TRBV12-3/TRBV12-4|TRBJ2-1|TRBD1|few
CASSLEGQGVNEQFF
TGTGCCAGCAGTTTAGAGGGGCAGGGGGTCAATGAGCAGTTCTTC
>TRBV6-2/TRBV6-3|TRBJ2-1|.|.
CASSYPEGHFSYNEQFF
TGTGCCAGCAGTTACCCCGAGGGACACTTCTCCTACAATGAGCAGTTCTTC
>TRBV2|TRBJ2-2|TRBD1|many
CASRAGTGIGELFF
TGTGCCAGCAGAGCCGGGACAGGGATCGGGGAGCTGTTTTTT
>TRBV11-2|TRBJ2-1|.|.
CASSLGGTWGQFF
TGTGCCAGCAGCTTAGGCGGGACTTGGGGGCAGTTCTTC
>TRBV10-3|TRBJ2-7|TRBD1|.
CAISEGTGAYEQYF
TGTGCCATCAGTGAGGGGACAGGGGCCTACGAGCAGTACTTC
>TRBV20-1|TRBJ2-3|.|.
CSARTEADTQYF
TGCAGTGCCCGGACGGAGGCAGATACGCAGTATTTT